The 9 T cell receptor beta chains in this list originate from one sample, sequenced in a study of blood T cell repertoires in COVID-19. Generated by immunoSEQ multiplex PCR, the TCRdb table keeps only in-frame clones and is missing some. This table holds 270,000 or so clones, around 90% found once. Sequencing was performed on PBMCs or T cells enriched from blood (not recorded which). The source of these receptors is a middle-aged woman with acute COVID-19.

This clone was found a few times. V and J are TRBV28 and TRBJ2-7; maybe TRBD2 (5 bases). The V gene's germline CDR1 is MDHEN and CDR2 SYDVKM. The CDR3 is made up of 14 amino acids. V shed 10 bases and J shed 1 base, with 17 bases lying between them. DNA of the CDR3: TGTGCCACCCGGTCGGAGGTTTCGTCCTACGAGCAGTACTTC. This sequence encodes CATRSEVSSYEQYF.

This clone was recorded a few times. CDR3 coding DNA: TGTGCCAGCAGCTCCCGGACAGACTCTGGGGCCAACGTCCTGACTTTC. It codes for CASSSRTDSGANVLTF. The V and J genes are TRBV7-9 and TRBJ2-6; D perhaps matches TRBD1 (6 bases). Trimming pared 4 bases from V and 0 bases from J, leaving 10 bases between. The CDR3 is made up of 16 amino acids. CDR1 and CDR2 from the germline V gene are SEHNR and FQNEAQ (reference sequence). The whole variable domain, remainder taken from reference TRBV7-9 and TRBJ2-6, is DTGVSQNPRHKITKRGQNVTFRCDPISEHNRLYWYRQTLGQGPEFLTYFQNEAQLEKSRLLSDRFSAERPKGSFSTLEIQRTEQGDSAMYLCASSSRTDSGANVLTFGAGSRLTVL.

The CDR3 protein is CASSHSGRAANEQFF. CDR3 in DNA: TGTGCCAGCAGCCATAGCGGGAGGGCCGCCAATGAGCAGTTCTTC. The rearrangement joins TRBV7-2 to TRBJ2-1, with 11 bases fitting TRBD2. Germline V gene sequence: CDR1 SGHTA, CDR2 FQGNSA. V lost 5 bases and J lost 6; bases outside the gene matches: 6. This CDR3 has 15 residues.

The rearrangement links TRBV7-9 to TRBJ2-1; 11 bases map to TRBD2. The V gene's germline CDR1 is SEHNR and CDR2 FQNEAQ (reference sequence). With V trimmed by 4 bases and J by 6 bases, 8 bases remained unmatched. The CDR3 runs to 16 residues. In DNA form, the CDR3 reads TGTGCCAGCAGCTCCCTTCTAGCGGGAGGCCGCAATGAGCAGTTCTTC. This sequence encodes CASSSLLAGGRNEQFF.

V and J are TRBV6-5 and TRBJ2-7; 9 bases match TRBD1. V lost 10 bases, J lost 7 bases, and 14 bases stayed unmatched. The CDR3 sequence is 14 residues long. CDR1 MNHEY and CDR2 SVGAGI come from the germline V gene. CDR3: CATHRDRVRWEQYF. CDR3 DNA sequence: TGTGCCACGCACAGGGACAGGGTCAGATGGGAGCAGTACTTC.

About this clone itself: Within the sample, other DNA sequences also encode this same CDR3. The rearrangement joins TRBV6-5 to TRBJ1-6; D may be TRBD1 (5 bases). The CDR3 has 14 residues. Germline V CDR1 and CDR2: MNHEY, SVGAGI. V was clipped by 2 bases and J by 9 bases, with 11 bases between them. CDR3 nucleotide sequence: TGTGCCAGCAGTTACGGCCAGGGTGGTTCACCCCTCCACTTT. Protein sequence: CASSYGQGGSPLHF.

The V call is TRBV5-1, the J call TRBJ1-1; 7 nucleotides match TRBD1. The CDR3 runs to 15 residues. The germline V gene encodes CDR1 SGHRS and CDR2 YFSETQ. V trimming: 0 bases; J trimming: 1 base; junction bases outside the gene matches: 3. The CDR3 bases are TGCGCCAGCAGCTTGGAGGAGGGGGCGAACACTGAAGCTTTCTTT. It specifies CASSLEEGANTEAFF. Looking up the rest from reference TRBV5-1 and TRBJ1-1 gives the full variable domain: KAGVTQTPRYLIKTRGQQVTLSCSPISGHRSVSWYQQTPGQGLQFLFEYFSETQRNKGNFPGRFSGRQFSNSRSEMNVSTLELGDSALYLCASSLEEGANTEAFFGQGTRLTVV.

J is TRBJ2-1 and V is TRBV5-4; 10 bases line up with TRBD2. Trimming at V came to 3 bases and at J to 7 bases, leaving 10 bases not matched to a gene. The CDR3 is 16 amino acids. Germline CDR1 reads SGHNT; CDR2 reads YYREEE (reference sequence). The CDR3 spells CASSSRLAGVSNEQFF. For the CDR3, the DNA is TGTGCCAGCAGCTCCCGGCTAGCGGGAGTGTCAAATGAGCAGTTCTTC.

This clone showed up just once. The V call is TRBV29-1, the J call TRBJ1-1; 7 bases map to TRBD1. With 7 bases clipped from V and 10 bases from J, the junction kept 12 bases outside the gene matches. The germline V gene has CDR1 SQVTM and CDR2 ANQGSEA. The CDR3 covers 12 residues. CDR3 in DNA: TGCAGCGCCTATCGAGCAGGGGGAAGAGCTTTCTTT. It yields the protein CSAYRAGGRAFF. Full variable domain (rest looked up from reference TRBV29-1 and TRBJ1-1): SAVISQKPSRDICQRGTSLTIQCQVDSQVTMMFWYRQQPGQSLTLIATANQGSEATYESGFVIDKFPISRPNLTFSTLTVSNMSPEDSSIYLCSAYRAGGRAFFGQGTRLTVV.